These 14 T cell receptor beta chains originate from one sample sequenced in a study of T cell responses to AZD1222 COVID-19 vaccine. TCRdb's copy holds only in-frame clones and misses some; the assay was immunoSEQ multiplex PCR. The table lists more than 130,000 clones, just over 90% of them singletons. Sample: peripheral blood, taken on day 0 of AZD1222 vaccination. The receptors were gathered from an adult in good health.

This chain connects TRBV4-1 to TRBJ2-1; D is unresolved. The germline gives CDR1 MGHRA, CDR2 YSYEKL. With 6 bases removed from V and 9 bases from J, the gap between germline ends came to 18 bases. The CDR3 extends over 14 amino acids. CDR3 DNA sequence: TGCGCCAGCAGTCGGACCTTGATCAGGAGTGAGCAGTTCTTC. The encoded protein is CASSRTLIRSEQFF.

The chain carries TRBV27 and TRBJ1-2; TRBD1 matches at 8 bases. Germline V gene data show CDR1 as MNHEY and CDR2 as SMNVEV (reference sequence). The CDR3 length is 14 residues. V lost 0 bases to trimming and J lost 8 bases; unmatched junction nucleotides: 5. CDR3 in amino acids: CASSLSPGGEGYTF. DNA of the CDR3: TGTGCCAGCAGTTTATCGCCAGGGGGCGAGGGCTACACCTTC.

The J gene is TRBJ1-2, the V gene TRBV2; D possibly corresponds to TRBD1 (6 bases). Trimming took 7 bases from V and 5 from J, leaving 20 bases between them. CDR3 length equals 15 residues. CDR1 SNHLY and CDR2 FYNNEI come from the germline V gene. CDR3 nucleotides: TGTGCCAGCACCTACGATACAGGGCCTGGGTATGGCTACACCTTC. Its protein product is CASTYDTGPGYGYTF.

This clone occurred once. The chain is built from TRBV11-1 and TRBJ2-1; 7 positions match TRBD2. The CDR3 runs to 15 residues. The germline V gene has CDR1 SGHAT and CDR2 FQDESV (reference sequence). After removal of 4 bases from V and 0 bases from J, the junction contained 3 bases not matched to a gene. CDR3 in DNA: TGTGCCAGCAGCTCAGCGGGACCCTCCTACAATGAGCAGTTCTTC. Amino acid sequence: CASSSAGPSYNEQFF. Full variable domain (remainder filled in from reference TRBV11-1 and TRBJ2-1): EAEVAQSPRYKITEKSQAVAFWCDPISGHATLYWYRQILGQGPELLVQFQDESVVDDSQLPKDRFSAERLKGVDSTLKIQPAELGDSAMYLCASSSAGPSYNEQFFGPGTRLTVL.

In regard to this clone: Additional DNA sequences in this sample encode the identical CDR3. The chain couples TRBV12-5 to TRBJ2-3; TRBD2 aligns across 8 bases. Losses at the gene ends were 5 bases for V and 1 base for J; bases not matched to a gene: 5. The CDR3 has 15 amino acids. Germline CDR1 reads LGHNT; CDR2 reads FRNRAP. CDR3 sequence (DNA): TGTGCTAGTGGTATGGGACTAGTTGGCACAGATACGCAGTATTTT. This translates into CASGMGLVGTDTQYF.

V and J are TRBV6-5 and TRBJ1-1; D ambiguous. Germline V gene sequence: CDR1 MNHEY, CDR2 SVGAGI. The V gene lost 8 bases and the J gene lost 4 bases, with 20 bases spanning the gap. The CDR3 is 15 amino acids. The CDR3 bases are TGTGCCAGCTCAGGTCCGCGGCGCCAGAGCACTGAAGCTTTCTTT. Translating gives CASSGPRRQSTEAFF.

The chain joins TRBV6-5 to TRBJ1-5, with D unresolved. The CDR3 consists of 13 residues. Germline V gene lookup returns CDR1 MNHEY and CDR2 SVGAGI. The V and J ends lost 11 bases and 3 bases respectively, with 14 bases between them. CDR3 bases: TGTGCCGTATCAAGGGTGGTCAATCAGCCCCAGCATTTT. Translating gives CAVSRVVNQPQHF.

The CDR3 region is CASSYLAGEQFF. Written as DNA, the CDR3 is TGTGCCAGCAGTTACTTGGCCGGTGAGCAGTTCTTC. The V and J genes are TRBV6-6 and TRBJ2-1; D is ambiguous. The CDR3 totals 12 residues. CDR1 and CDR2 (germline): MNHNY, SVGAGI (reference sequence). V was clipped by 1 base and J by 9 bases, with 7 bases between them.

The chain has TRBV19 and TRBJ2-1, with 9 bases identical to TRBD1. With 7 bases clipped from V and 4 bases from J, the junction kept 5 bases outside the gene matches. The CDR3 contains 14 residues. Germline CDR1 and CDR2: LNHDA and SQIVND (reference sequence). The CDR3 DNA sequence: TGTGCCAGTAAGGGACAGGGTGAATACAATGAGCAGTTCTTC. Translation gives CASKGQGEYNEQFF.

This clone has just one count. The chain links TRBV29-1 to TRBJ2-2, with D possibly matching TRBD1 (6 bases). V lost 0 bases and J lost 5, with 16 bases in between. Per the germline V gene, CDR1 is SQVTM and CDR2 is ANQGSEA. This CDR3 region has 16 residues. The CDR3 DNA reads TGCAGCGTTGAAGAGAAAGAGGGGGTTTTGACCGGGGAGCTGTTTTTT. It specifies CSVEEKEGVLTGELFF.

The CDR3 loop is CASSITKTGSEKLFF. In DNA, the CDR3 is TGTGCCAGTAGTATTACAAAGACAGGTAGTGAAAAACTGTTTTTT. The chain employs TRBV19 and TRBJ1-4, with D possibly being TRBD1 (6 bases). The V end was cut by 3 bases, the J end by 7 bases, with 15 bases between. The CDR3 runs 15 residues. Germline V gene data show CDR1 as LNHDA and CDR2 as SQIVND (reference sequence).

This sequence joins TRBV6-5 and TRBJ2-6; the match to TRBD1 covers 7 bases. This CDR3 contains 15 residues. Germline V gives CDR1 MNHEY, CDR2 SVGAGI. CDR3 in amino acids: CACGQASSGANVLTF. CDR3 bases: TGTGCTTGCGGACAGGCAAGCTCTGGGGCCAACGTCCTGACTTTC.

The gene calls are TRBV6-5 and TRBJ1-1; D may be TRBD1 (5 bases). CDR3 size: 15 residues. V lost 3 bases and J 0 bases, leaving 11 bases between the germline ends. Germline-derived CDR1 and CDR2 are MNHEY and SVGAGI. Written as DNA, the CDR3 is TGTGCCAGCAGTTATGGGGAGGGACTGAACACTGAAGCTTTCTTT. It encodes CASSYGEGLNTEAFF.

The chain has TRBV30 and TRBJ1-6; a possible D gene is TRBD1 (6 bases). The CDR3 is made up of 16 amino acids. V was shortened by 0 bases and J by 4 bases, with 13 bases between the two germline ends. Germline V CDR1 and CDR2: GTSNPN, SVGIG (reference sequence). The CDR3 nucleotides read TGTGCCTGGAGTGTACTCAGGGGCGCGTATAATTCACCCCTCCACTTT. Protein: CAWSVLRGAYNSPLHF.